The rows below give T cell receptor beta chains drawn from one sample of a study of tumor and adjacent non-tumor tissue in lung cancer. MiXCR, applied by TCRdb to the multiplex PCR reads, yields one record per CDR3 protein. Found here are some 100,000 distinct CDR3 sequences, about 60% of them singletons; the top ten hold approximately 18%. The sample comprised distant non-tumor lung tissue. All receptors come from a man aged 25 to 40 with non-small cell lung cancer. The CDR3 runs from the conserved cysteine through the conserved F or W. Fields, in order: clone size, D gene, V gene, J gene, CDR3 protein, CDR3 DNA. D genes are given only for firm matches. Only part of the rows carry a size: once, few, many, or a class if the clone is expanded.

>many|TRBD2|TRBV4-1|TRBJ2-2
CASSQNLFGLAGRTGELFF
TGCGCCAGCAGCCAAAACCTGTTTGGACTAGCGGGACGCACCGGGGAGCTGTTTTTT
>.|.|TRBV6-2/TRBV6-3|TRBJ1-2
CTSSQGLYGYTF
TGTACCAGCAGCCAAGGACTATATGGCTACACCTTC
>.|.|TRBV14|TRBJ2-7
CASSLPGRPVSEQYF
TGTGCCAGCAGCCTCCCGGGACGCCCGGTCTCCGAGCAGTACTTC
>.|TRBD1|TRBV5-1|TRBJ2-7
CASSPGTADYDQYF
TGCGCCAGCAGCCCAGGGACAGCCGACTACGATCAGTACTTC
>few|TRBD2|TRBV10-2|TRBJ2-7
CASSESVSGAPGWYF
TGCGCCAGCAGTGAGTCTGTTAGCGGGGCCCCGGGGTGGTACTTC
>few|.|TRBV11-2|TRBJ2-5
CANSISGIQNF
TGTGCCAACAGCATCAGCGGAATCCAGAACTTC
>.|.|TRBV6-2/TRBV6-3|TRBJ1-1
CASSYDRRNVIETFF
TGTGCCAGCAGTTACGACAGGAGGAACGTGATTGAAACTTTCTTC
>many|.|TRBV29-1|TRBJ1-6
CSSWGAKSSYNSPLHF
TGCAGCTCATGGGGGGCAAAAAGCTCCTATAATTCACCCCTCCACTTT
>.|TRBD2|TRBV11-3|TRBJ2-5
CASSMEAGRQETQYF
TGTGCCAGCAGCATGGAAGCGGGAAGGCAAGAGACCCAGTACTTC
>few|TRBD2|TRBV7-9|TRBJ2-1
CASSVSGRAHNEQFF
TGTGCCAGCAGCGTTAGCGGGAGAGCCCACAATGAGCAGTTCTTC
>.|.|TRBV20-1|TRBJ2-7
CSARRVTSYEQYF
TGCAGTGCTAGAAGGGTGACCTCCTACGAGCAGTACTTC
>.|.|TRBV20-1|TRBJ1-3
CNAKQQSGNTVYF
TGCAATGCTAAGCAACAGTCTGGAAACACTGTATATTTT
>medium-sized|TRBD2|TRBV11-2|TRBJ2-1
CASSPRGSGIRYNEQFF
TGTGCCAGCAGCCCTCGAGGTAGCGGGATAAGGTACAATGAGCAGTTCTTC
>.|TRBD2|TRBV6-2/TRBV6-3|TRBJ2-1
CASSYAGGVQGYEQLF
TGTGCCAGCAGTTACGCGGGGGGGGTGCAGGGCTATGAGCAGTTATTC
>.|.|TRBV6-1|TRBJ2-2
CASKSHANTGELFF
TGTGCCAGCAAGAGTCACGCGAACACCGGGGAGCTGTTTTTT
>.|.|TRBV4-2|TRBJ2-7
CARSQDDGGYYEQYF
TGTGCCAGGAGCCAAGATGACGGAGGCTACTACGAGCAGTACTTC
>many|.|TRBV4-2|TRBJ1-5
CASSQGGPNQPQHF
TGTGCCAGCAGCCAAGGGGGGCCTAATCAGCCCCAGCATTTT
>.|.|TRBV12-3/TRBV12-4|TRBJ1-1
CDSSFRFIKAFF
TGTGACAGTAGTTTTCGATTCATCAAAGCTTTCTTT